The 21 T cell receptor beta chains below all came from one sample that was sequenced in a study of T cells in localized non-small cell lung cancer. Method: immunoSEQ multiplex PCR; TCRdb's copy keeps in-frame clones and lacks some. The sample yields 25,000 to 35,000 clones, about 82% seen once. The sample was peripheral blood, taken before any cancer treatment. Receptors originate from a male donor aged 60 or over with stage III squamous cell lung carcinoma.

The sample holds one count of this clone. V is TRBV28 and J is TRBJ2-1; 10 bases agree with TRBD2. Germline V gene data show CDR1 as MDHEN and CDR2 as SYDVKM. This CDR3 has 15 residues. The ends lost 5 bases at V and 4 bases at J; junction bases unmatched: 5. As DNA, the CDR3 is TGTGCCAGCAGTACTACTAGCGGGGTTTACAATGAGCAGTTCTTC. Encoded protein: CASSTTSGVYNEQFF. Looking up the rest from reference TRBV28 and TRBJ2-1 gives the full variable domain: DVKVTQSSRYLVKRTGEKVFLECVQDMDHENMFWYRQDPGLGLRLIYFSYDVKMKEKGDIPEGYSVSREKKERFSLILESASTNQTSMYLCASSTTSGVYNEQFFGPGTRLTVL.

V gene TRBV7-2 combines with J gene TRBJ2-5, with TRBD2 as a possible D gene (6 bases). Between the trimmed V and J ends, which lost 4 bases and 7 bases, there was a span of 19 bases. The CDR3 loop spans 15 amino acids. Germline CDR1 reads SGHTA; CDR2 reads FQGNSA. The CDR3 bases are TGTGCCAGCAGCTCCTTAGCGCCCCCCGGGGGGACCCAGTACTTC. This gives the protein CASSSLAPPGGTQYF.

The CDR3 is CASSPGQGNTGELFF. CDR3 in DNA: TGTGCCAGCAGCCCGGGACAGGGGAACACCGGGGAGCTGTTTTTT. The rearrangement joins TRBV9 to TRBJ2-2, with 9 positions matching TRBD1. The ends lost 4 bases at V and 1 base at J; junction bases unmatched: 2. The CDR3 totals 15 residues. CDR1 is SGDLS and CDR2 is YYNGEE in the germline V gene. Full variable domain (outside the CDR3, taken from reference TRBV9 and TRBJ2-2): DSGVTQTPKHLITATGQRVTLRCSPRSGDLSVYWYQQSLDQGLQFLIQYYNGEERAKGNILERFSAQQFPDLHSELNLSSLELGDSALYFCASSPGQGNTGELFFGEGSRLTVL.

CDR3 amino acids: CASSFYREGTEAFF. The CDR3, as DNA: TGTGCCAGCAGCTTTTACAGGGAGGGCACTGAAGCTTTCTTT. The rearrangement joins TRBV5-8 to TRBJ1-1; TRBD1 might be the D (6 bases). V lost 2 bases to trimming and J lost 4 bases, with 12 bases between them. This CDR3 has 14 residues. Germline-derived CDR1 and CDR2 are SGHTS and YDEGEE.

V and J are TRBV6-5 and TRBJ1-2, with 11 positions matching TRBD1. CDR1 is MNHEY, CDR2 SVGAGI, per germline. The CDR3 has 14 amino acids. After removal of 6 bases from V and 8 bases from J, the junction contained 8 bases not matched to a gene. The CDR3 nucleotides are TGTGCCAGCAGCTCTGGACAGGGGGCTTGGGGCTACACCTTC. Encoded protein: CASSSGQGAWGYTF.

This clone came up once. The chain recombines TRBV6-6 with TRBJ1-1; 8 positions agree with TRBD1. CDR1 and CDR2 from the germline V gene are MNHNY and SVGAGI (reference sequence). V shed 2 bases, J shed 13 bases, and the junction held 6 bases outside the gene matches. The CDR3 runs 12 residues. In DNA, the CDR3 is TGTGCCAGCAGTTACACTAGGACAGGGTTTTTCTTT. Residues: CASSYTRTGFFF.

This clone has a handful of counts. The V and J genes are TRBV5-6 and TRBJ2-1; D is uncertain. From germline, CDR1 is SGHDT and CDR2 YYEEEE. The V and J ends lost 4 bases and 4 bases respectively, with 12 bases between them. This CDR3 spans 14 amino acids. CDR3 region: CASSLESLYNEQFF. In DNA, the CDR3 is TGTGCCAGCAGCCTGGAAAGTTTGTACAATGAGCAGTTCTTC.

The CDR3 DNA sequence: TGTGCCAGCAGCCCCGTGGGGAGAGCAGGGATTACTGGAAACACCATATATTTT. It is translated as CASSPVGRAGITGNTIYF. The gene calls are TRBV11-2 and TRBJ1-3, with a weak D call TRBD1 (5 bases). The length of the CDR3 is 18 residues. Germline lookup yields CDR1 SGHAT and CDR2 FQNNGV. Trimming shortened V by 5 bases and J by 2 bases, and 22 bases separated the two germline ends.

This rearrangement joins TRBV4-3 to TRBJ1-1; tentatively, D is TRBD1 (5 bases). Trimming left V 0 bases short and J 6 bases short, with 8 bases between. CDR1 and CDR2 (germline): LGHNA, YSLEER. This CDR3 has 13 residues. The CDR3 DNA is TGCGCCAGCAGCCAAGATTGGGGGGCTGAAGCTTTCTTT. It codes for CASSQDWGAEAFF.

This clone showed up just a few times. The chain links TRBV6-5 to TRBJ1-1; the D is unclear. The germline gives CDR1 MNHEY, CDR2 SVGAGI. The V end lost 2 bases, the J end lost 1 base, and 5 bases lay between the germline ends. This CDR3 has 13 amino acids. The CDR3 DNA reads as TGTGCCAGCAGTTACGGTGGGAACACTGAAGCTTTCTTT. Translation gives CASSYGGNTEAFF.

Only one count was recorded for this clone. V and J are TRBV11-2 and TRBJ2-5; 7 bases map to TRBD1. The V gene end was trimmed by 5 bases and the J gene end by 1 base; junction bases not matched to a gene: 1. The CDR3 length is 13 residues. Per the germline V gene, CDR1 is SGHAT and CDR2 is FQNNGV. CDR3 sequence (DNA): TGTGCCAGCAGCCGGGACAGCCAAGAGACCCAGTACTTC. It specifies CASSRDSQETQYF.

This CDR3 is CASSSFRPGQGANEQFF. The CDR3 region has the DNA TGTGCCAGCAGCTCCTTTAGACCGGGACAGGGGGCAAATGAGCAGTTCTTC. The rearrangement links TRBV11-2 to TRBJ2-1; 12 bases fit TRBD1. V dropped 4 bases and J dropped 7; count of bases not matched to a gene: 11. The CDR3 contains 17 residues. Germline V gene lookup returns CDR1 SGHAT and CDR2 FQNNGV. Full variable domain (missing parts from reference TRBV11-2 and TRBJ2-1): EAGVAQSPRYKIIEKRQSVAFWCNPISGHATLYWYQQILGQGPKLLIQFQNNGVVDDSQLPKDRFSAERLKGVDSTLKIQPAKLEDSAVYLCASSSFRPGQGANEQFFGPGTRLTVL.

V and J are TRBV7-2 and TRBJ1-2; unclear D gene. CDR3 length: 13 residues. Trimming cost V 4 bases and J 8 bases, with 14 bases left between them. CDR1 is SGHTA and CDR2 is FQGNSA in the germline V gene. The CDR3 coding sequence is TGTGCCAGCAGCTCGCCTGACACGCGGGGCTACACCTTC. Its protein is CASSSPDTRGYTF. The full variable domain, in which reference TRBV7-2 and TRBJ1-2 provide the parts outside the CDR3, is GAGVSQSPSNKVTEKGKDVELRCDPISGHTALYWYRQSLGQGLEFLIYFQGNSAPDKSGLPSDRFSAERTGGSVSTLTIQRTQQEDSAVYLCASSSPDTRGYTFGSGTRLTVV.

Points on this clone: Compared with germline, one end of the junction differs, possibly owing to a read error. The same CDR3 also results from other DNA sequences found in this sample. This chain connects TRBV6-5 to TRBJ1-6; 10 bases line up with TRBD1. The CDR3 has 15 amino acids. The germline V gene encodes CDR1 MNHEY and CDR2 SVGAGI. The CDR3 sequence: CASSIGTGDNSPLHF. The CDR3 DNA reads TGTGCCAGCAGTATAGGGACAGGGGATAATTCACCACTCCACTTT.

The J gene is TRBJ1-6, the V gene TRBV5-5, with D unresolved. The germline V and J ends were trimmed by 3 bases and 6 bases, with 16 bases remaining between them. The germline V gene has CDR1 SGHKS and CDR2 YYEKEE (reference sequence). The CDR3 is made up of 16 amino acids. CDR3 residues: CASSSYLPGLNSPLHF. CDR3 in DNA: TGTGCCAGCAGCTCGTATCTTCCGGGCCTTAATTCACCCCTCCACTTT.

This chain links TRBV28 with TRBJ1-4; a possible D gene is TRBD1 (6 bases). Trimming shortened V by 10 bases and J by 8 bases, and 17 bases separated the two germline ends. The CDR3 consists of 13 residues. In germline, CDR1 is MDHEN, CDR2 SYDVKM. DNA of the CDR3: TGTGCCACCGGCAGGGGAAGGTTGGAAAAACTGTTTTTT. Translating gives CATGRGRLEKLFF.

In DNA, the CDR3 is TGTGCCAGCAGCTCGGGACAGAGTCAGCCCCAGCATTTT. Translated, it gives CASSSGQSQPQHF. The rearrangement joins TRBV7-2 to TRBJ1-5; 7 positions agree with TRBD1. The CDR3 is made up of 13 amino acids. Looked up from germline, CDR1 is SGHTA and CDR2 is FQGNSA. J gave up 6 bases and V 4 bases, and 3 bases lay outside the gene matches.

Here the CDR3 reads CASTFSGGRGDTQYF. CDR3 DNA: TGTGCCAGCACCTTTAGCGGGGGACGGGGAGATACGCAGTATTTT. The chain carries TRBV6-6 and TRBJ2-3, with TRBD2 matching over 9 bases. Losses at the gene ends were 7 bases for V and 5 bases for J; bases not matched to a gene: 10. The CDR3 covers 15 residues. Germline lookup yields CDR1 MNHNY and CDR2 SVGAGI (reference sequence).

This sequence joins TRBV10-3 and TRBJ2-5, with a weak D call TRBD2 (5 bases). Trimming removed 1 base at V and 3 bases at J, with 9 bases between. The CDR3 has 14 amino acids. Germline V gene lookup returns CDR1 ENHRY and CDR2 SYGVKD. In nucleotides, the CDR3 is TGTGCCATCAGTGAGTACGCGGGTGAAGAGACCCAGTACTTC. Its translation: CAISEYAGEETQYF.

This chain connects TRBV19 to TRBJ2-2; the match to TRBD2 covers 9 bases. Germline V CDR1 and CDR2: LNHDA, SQIVND (reference sequence). The junction had 8 bases not matched to a gene; V was cut back by 0 bases and J by 3 bases. The CDR3 runs to 18 residues. The chain's CDR3 is CASSIDSPSGAYTGELFF. The DNA of the CDR3 is TGTGCCAGTAGTATAGACTCCCCTAGCGGGGCATACACCGGGGAGCTGTTTTTT.

This clone ranks as medium-sized. The chain is built from TRBV19 and TRBJ2-5; TRBD2 might be the D (6 bases). This CDR3 is 15 amino acids long. With 1 base removed from V and 7 bases from J, the gap between germline ends came to 16 bases. CDR1 is LNHDA, CDR2 SQIVND, per germline (reference sequence). The CDR3 is CASSIAQGGEATQYF. The CDR3, as DNA: TGTGCCAGTAGTATAGCCCAGGGAGGTGAAGCGACCCAGTACTTC.